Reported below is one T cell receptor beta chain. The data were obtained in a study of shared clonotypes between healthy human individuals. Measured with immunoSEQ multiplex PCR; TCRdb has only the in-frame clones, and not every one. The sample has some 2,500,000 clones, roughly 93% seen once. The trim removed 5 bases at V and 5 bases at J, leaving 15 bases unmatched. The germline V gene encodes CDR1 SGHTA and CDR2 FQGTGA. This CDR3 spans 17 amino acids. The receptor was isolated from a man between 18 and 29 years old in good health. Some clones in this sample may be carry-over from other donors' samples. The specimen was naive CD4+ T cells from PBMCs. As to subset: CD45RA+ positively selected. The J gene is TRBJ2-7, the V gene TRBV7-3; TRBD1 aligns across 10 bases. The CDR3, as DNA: TGTGCCAGCAGCGAAATTGAGGGACAGGGGACGGGGGACGAGCAGTACTTC. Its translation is CASSEIEGQGTGDEQYF.